This TCR beta chain stems from a study of T cell repertoires in cytomegalovirus infection. The wider study: CMV infection together with matching HLA type was indicated by public TCR beta signatures.

Each CDR3 protein gets one entry after TCRdb re-called the reads with MiXCR. The data contain about 130,000 distinct CDR3 sequences, 20% to 30% of them seen just once; the ten biggest clones take up roughly 35%. The length of the CDR3 is 12 residues. Germline CDR1 reads KGHDR; CDR2 reads SFDVKD. V lost 4 bases and J 1 base, leaving 3 bases between the germline ends. For this clonotype: The target antigen is unknown.

Findings and limits, study-wide: In two of eight donors, the top clonotype was HLA-C-restricted CMV-specific.

The source material was PBMCs, sequenced either directly or after in vitro stimulation (not recorded which). V and J are TRBV24-1 and TRBJ1-1, with no clear D. The sequence derives from a human donor in good health (CMV status not recorded). Some clones in this sample may be carry-over from other donors' samples. The CDR3 region is CATSDQNTEAFF. As DNA, the CDR3 is TGTGCCACCAGTGACCAGAACACTGAAGCTTTCTTT.